This passage covers 6 T cell receptor beta chains from one sample sequenced in a study of blood T cell repertoires in COVID-19. Libraries were prepared by immunoSEQ multiplex PCR; TCRdb keeps only in-frame clonotypes and omits some of them. The sample holds about half a million clones, about 88% seen once. Sequencing was performed on PBMCs or T cells enriched from blood (not recorded which). The receptors were sampled from a woman aged 60-70 years who had recovered from COVID-19.

The V call is TRBV2, the J call TRBJ1-2; no definite D call. The CDR3 sequence is 13 residues long. Trimming stripped 5 bases from V and 4 bases from J, with 11 bases between. Germline-derived CDR1 and CDR2 are SNHLY and FYNNEI. CDR3 loop: CASSQSQAYGYTF. In DNA, the CDR3 is TGTGCCAGCAGTCAAAGCCAGGCCTATGGCTACACCTTC.

The V and J genes are TRBV2 and TRBJ2-2, with 8 bases matching TRBD1. CDR3 length: 15 residues. CDR1 is SNHLY and CDR2 is FYNNEI in the germline V gene. V shed 5 bases and J 2 bases; nucleotides not matched to a gene: 4. This CDR3 reads CASSQDRVNTGELFF. CDR3 DNA: TGTGCCAGCAGTCAGGACAGGGTAAACACCGGGGAGCTGTTTTTT.

The chain joins TRBV7-6 to TRBJ2-5, with TRBD2 matching over 16 bases. This CDR3 has 13 amino acids. Germline V CDR1 and CDR2: SGHVS, FNYEAQ. CDR3: CAGTSGGGETQYF. The CDR3 nucleotides read TGTGCAGGGACTAGCGGGGGGGGAGAGACCCAGTACTTC.

V usage is TRBV1 and J usage is TRBJ2-5; no DNA check was done on the table's D call, TRBD2. TRBV1 is given as a pseudogene. This CDR3 contains 11 residues. CDR3 DNA sequence: TGCACCAGCAGCCCCTCGCCTATTGGGTACTTC. Translating gives CTSSPSPIGYF.

The genes are TRBV19 and TRBJ2-7; 9 bases match TRBD1. In germline, CDR1 is LNHDA, CDR2 SQIVND (reference sequence). Trimming cost V 4 bases and J 6 bases; bases outside gene matches: 7. The CDR3 length is 14 residues. The CDR3 DNA sequence: TGTGCCAGTAGTACGACAGGGGGAGGAGGCGAGCAGTACTTC. This codes for CASSTTGGGGEQYF.

The chain links TRBV6-4 to TRBJ2-2; D is unresolved. The length of the CDR3 is 12 residues. Trimming removed 3 bases at V and 6 bases at J, with 5 bases between. Per germline, CDR1 MRHNA and CDR2 SNTAGT. CDR3 amino acids: CASSERAGELFF. CDR3 sequence (DNA): TGTGCCAGCAGTGAACGGGCCGGGGAGCTGTTTTTT.